This TCR beta chain was recovered during a study of vaccination and CD4 T cells after COVID-19. Documented treatment: approximately 9-day PBMC culture with coronavirus spike peptide pools or control peptides (ViraFEST assay). For ViraFEST, peptide pools expanded antigen-specific T cells, after which the TCRs were sequenced. Scientists ran DNA taken from cultured CD4+ T cells through the Oncomine TCR Beta short-read assay for sequencing. TCRdb recomputed calls from the PCR reads with MiXCR, one row per CDR3 protein. The sample lists about 16,000 distinct CDR3 sequences, about 60% seen once, with around 11% in the top ten. For this clonotype: The antigen is not known.

Germline V gives CDR1 DFQATT, CDR2 SNEGSKA (reference sequence). V gave up 3 bases and J gave up 6 bases; unmatched junction bases: 10. The CDR3 spans 15 residues. The clonotype was recovered from a human donor who had recovered from COVID-19. The sequencing sample was made of CD4+ T cells from blood, cultured in vitro. J is TRBJ2-3 and V is TRBV20-1; 9 nucleotides match TRBD2. In DNA form, the CDR3 reads TGCAGTGCTAGCATCGCGGGAGGGCCAGGTGATACGCAGTATTTT. Translation gives CSASIAGGPGDTQYF.